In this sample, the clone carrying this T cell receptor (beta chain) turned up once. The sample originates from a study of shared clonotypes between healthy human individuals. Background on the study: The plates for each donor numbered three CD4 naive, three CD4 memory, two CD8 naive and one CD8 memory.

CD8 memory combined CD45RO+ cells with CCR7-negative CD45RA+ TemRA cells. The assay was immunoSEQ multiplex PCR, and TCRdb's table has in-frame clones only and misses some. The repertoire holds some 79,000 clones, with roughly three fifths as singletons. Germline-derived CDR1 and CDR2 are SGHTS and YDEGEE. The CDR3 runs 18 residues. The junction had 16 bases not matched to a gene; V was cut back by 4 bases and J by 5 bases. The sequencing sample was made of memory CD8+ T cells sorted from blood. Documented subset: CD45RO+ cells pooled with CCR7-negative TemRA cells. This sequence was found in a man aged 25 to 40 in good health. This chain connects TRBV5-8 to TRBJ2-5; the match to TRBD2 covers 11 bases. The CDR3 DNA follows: TGTGCCAGCAGCCAGGGGTCATTAGCGGGAGGGCCTGAGGAGACCCAGTACTTC. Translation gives CASSQGSLAGGPEETQYF.